This T cell receptor beta chain was sequenced for a study of blood T cell repertoires in COVID-19. The CDR3 spans 16 residues. The trim removed 2 bases at V and 5 bases at J, leaving 11 bases unmatched. Germline values: CDR1 MNHNY, CDR2 SVGAGI (reference sequence). Authors' data handling: Estimates of nucleated cell counts were drawn from the amplification of reference gene primers. Some clones are missing from TCRdb's copy, which holds only in-frame ones; the method was immunoSEQ multiplex PCR. Clonal size and the V and J genes are those of that table, whereas D and trimming came from the DNA. The profile shows 220,000 or so clones, approximately 81% of them singletons.

This chain joins TRBV6-6 and TRBJ1-2; 7 bases are a match to TRBD1. What was sequenced was peripheral blood. The TCR was taken from a woman older than 75 with acute or convalescent COVID-19. Written as DNA, the CDR3 is TGTGCCAGCAGTTACACGGGACAGCCCAAGCCTTATGGCTACACCTTC. Protein sequence: CASSYTGQPKPYGYTF.